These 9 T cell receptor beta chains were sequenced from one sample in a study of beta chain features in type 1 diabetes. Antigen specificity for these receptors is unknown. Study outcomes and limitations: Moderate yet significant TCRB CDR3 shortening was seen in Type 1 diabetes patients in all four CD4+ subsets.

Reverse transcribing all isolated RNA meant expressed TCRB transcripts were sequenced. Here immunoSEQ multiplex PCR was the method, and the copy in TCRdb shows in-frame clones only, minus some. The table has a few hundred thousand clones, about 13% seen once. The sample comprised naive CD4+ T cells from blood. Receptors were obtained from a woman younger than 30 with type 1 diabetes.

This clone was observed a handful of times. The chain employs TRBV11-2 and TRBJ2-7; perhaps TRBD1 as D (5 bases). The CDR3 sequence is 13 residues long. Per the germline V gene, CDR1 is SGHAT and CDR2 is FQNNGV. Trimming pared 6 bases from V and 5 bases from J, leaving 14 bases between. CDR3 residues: CASSSRAGNEQYV. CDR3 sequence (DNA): TGTGCCAGCAGTTCCCGGGCAGGGAACGAGCAGTACGTC.

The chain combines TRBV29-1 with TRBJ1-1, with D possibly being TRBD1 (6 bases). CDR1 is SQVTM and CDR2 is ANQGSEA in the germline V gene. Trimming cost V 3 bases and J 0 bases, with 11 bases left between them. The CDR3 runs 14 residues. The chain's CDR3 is CSVDRGFMNTEAFF. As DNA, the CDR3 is TGCAGCGTTGACAGGGGTTTCATGAACACTGAAGCTTTCTTT.

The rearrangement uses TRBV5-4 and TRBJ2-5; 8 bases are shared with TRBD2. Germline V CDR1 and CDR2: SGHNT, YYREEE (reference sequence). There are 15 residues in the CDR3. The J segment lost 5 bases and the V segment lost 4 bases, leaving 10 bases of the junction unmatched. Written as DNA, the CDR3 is TGTGCCAGCAGCCAAGTAGCTAGCGGGTTGGAGACCCAGTACTTC. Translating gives CASSQVASGLETQYF.

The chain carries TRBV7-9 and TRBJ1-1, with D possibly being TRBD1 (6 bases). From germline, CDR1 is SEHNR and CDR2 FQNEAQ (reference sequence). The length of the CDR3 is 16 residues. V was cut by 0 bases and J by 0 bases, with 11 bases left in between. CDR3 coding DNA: TGTGCCAGCAGCTTAGCGTGGGGGCCGGTGAACACTGAAGCTTTCTTT. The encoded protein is CASSLAWGPVNTEAFF.

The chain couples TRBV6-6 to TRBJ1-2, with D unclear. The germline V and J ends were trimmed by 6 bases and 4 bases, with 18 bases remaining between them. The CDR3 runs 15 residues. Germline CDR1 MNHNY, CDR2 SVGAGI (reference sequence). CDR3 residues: CASSTRRMLGYGYTF. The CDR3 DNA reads TGTGCCAGCAGCACCAGAAGGATGCTAGGCTATGGCTACACCTTC.

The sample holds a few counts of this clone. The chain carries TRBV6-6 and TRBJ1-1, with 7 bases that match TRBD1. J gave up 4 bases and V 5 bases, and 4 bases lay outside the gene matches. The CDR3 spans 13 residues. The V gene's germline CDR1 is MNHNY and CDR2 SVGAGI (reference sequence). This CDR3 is CASSLQGTTEAFF. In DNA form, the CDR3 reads TGTGCCAGCAGTCTACAGGGGACCACTGAAGCTTTCTTT.

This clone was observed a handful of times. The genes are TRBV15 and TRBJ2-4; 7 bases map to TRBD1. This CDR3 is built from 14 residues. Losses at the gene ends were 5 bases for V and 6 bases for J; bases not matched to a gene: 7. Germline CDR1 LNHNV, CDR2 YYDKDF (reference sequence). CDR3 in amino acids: CATSFTRQGNIQYF. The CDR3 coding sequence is TGTGCCACCAGCTTCACGCGACAGGGAAACATTCAGTACTTC.

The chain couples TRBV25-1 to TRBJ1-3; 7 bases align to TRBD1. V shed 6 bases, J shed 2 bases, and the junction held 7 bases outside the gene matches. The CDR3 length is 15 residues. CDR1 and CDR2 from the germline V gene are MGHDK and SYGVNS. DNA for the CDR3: TGTGCCAGCAGCAACACGGGGACAGCTGGAAACACCATATATTTT. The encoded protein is CASSNTGTAGNTIYF.

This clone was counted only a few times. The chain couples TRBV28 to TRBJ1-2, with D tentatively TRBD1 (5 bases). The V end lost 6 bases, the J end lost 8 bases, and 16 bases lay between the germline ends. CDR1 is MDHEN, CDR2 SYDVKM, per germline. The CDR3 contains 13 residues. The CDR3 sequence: CASSPGRAGGYTF. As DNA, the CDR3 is TGTGCCAGCAGCCCCGGCAGGGCCGGCGGCTACACCTTC.